Here is one T cell receptor (beta chain) with its context. The data derive from a study of T cell changes during pregnancy in multiple sclerosis. V dropped 4 bases and J dropped 3 bases, with 10 bases sitting between them. This CDR3 spans 14 amino acids. Germline V CDR1 and CDR2: KGHSY, FQNENV. Profiling relied on immunoSEQ multiplex PCR, and the TCRdb table lists in-frame clones only, not all of them. The sample shows 84,000 or so clones, around 94% of them seen only once. The chain links TRBV16 to TRBJ1-5; the D is unclear. The input for sequencing was peripheral blood, taken in the third trimester of pregnancy. The receptor comes from a female donor with multiple sclerosis, enrolled in a pregnancy study. The CDR3: CASSPRGNNQPQHF. CDR3 sequence (DNA): TGTGCCAGCAGCCCGAGAGGAAACAATCAGCCCCAGCATTTT.